This T cell receptor (beta chain) was sequenced during a study of T-cell memory formation after mild COVID-19 (dated by TCRdb to about 2021). For the wider study: TCR sequence clusters from the two donors were found to be largely donor specific. Longitudinal TCRalpha and TCRbeta repertoire sequencing tracked T-cell clones expanding and contracting after mild COVID-19 in two donors. The cohort comprised two young, previously healthy adult volunteers, one female and one male. General study outcomes and caveats: Contracting CD4+ clones appeared mostly in the CM and EM memory subsets, whereas CD8+ clones were enriched in EMRA. SARS-CoV-2 specificity of the second-wave clones peaking on day 37 was not confirmed. Some responding clones were detected in pre-infection memory, which suggested that pre-existing cross-reactive memory T cells had joined the SARS-CoV-2 response. From day 15 to 85, contracting clones showed balanced CD4/CD8 phenotypes, whereas a second wave of clones that expanded from day 15 to 37 leaned towards CD4+. The study included only two mild cases, and larger cohorts that include severe cases with pre-infection samples were judged to be necessary.

Spanning cysteine to phenylalanine, the CDR3 consists of 14 amino acids. Only the CDR3 region is kept as DNA, spanning 42 bases read in frame from base 1. V was cut back by 1 base and J by 8 bases, leaving a gap of 11 bases between them. Points on this clonotype: No antigen is known for it. The sample holds no much larger clone one base away, and base qualities are not on file.

Data came from an Illumina NovaSeq 6000. Using 5'RACE with constant-segment primers, TCRalpha and TCRbeta cDNA libraries were constructed, with sample barcodes and unique molecular identifiers added in the process. Trizol reagent was used to extract RNA from every sample. Amplification of the libraries took two PCR steps, and the second step added a second sample barcode plus Illumina TruSeq adapters. The libraries were sequenced on an Illumina NovaSeq using 2 x 150 bp paired-end reads. The study's processing was this. With migec v1.2.7, reads were demultiplexed and then collapsed into UMI-guided consensus sequences. Using mixcr v2.1.11, UMI consensuses were aligned to TRA and TRB V and J templates and then assembled into clonotypes. Clonotypes were classified as expanded or contracted when called significant by both edgeR and NoisET, with noise models trained on biological replicates. For edgeR calls, the cutoffs were a false discovery rate-adjusted p below 0.01 and a log2 fold-change threshold of 1. PCA with hierarchical clustering of max-normalized trajectories of the 1000 most abundant clonotypes was used as exploratory dynamics analysis. Separately sequenced CD4+ and CD8+ repertoires were used to assign a CD4 or CD8 phenotype to each responding clone. TCRdb redid the processing of the public reads, applying fastp at Q25 and MiXCR, and retained in-frame beta chains. CDR3 protein sequences are deduplicated, and each keeps its most common genes and DNA. TCRdb, rather than the study authors, made the V and J calls. Here the sample has hundreds of thousands of distinct CDR3 sequences; roughly 15% occur a single time. Under 25% of the sample comes from the top ten.

Ficoll-Paque density gradient centrifugation was used to isolate PBMCs. The TCR sequence derives from a man aged 18 to 30 who had mild COVID-19 (a few samples of this study predate the infection). The sample titles of this study are shuffled in the database, so cell type and time point are left out; the donor was told from shared clones. The chain is assembled from TRBV12-3 or TRBV12-4 and TRBJ1-4; too little of a D gene remains to name it. The source material was PBMCs or a T cell subset sorted from them (not recorded which). For the CDR3, the sequence is CASSLGQSIEKLFF. The nucleotides are TGTGCCAGCAGTTTAGGGCAGTCGATAGAAAAACTGTTTTTT.